This T cell receptor beta chain came from a study of cytomegalovirus exposure and HLA in healthy donors. This PCR relied on a set of 60 Vbeta primers and 13 Jbeta primers. Measured with immunoSEQ multiplex PCR; TCRdb has only the in-frame clones, and not every one. Reported are 90,000 to 130,000 clones; the ten largest clones contain 3.5% to 4.5%. V trimming: 3 bases; J trimming: 4 bases; junction bases outside the gene matches: 5. Per germline, CDR1 SGHTA and CDR2 FQGNSA. CDR3 length: 15 residues. The V call is TRBV7-2, the J call TRBJ2-5, with TRBD1 matching 10 bases. This TCR came from a man under 40 in good health and CMV-seronegative. Sequences were obtained from PBMCs. This CDR3 is CASSFGQGGGETQYF. As DNA, the CDR3 is TGTGCCAGCAGCTTTGGACAGGGGGGGGGAGAGACCCAGTACTTC.